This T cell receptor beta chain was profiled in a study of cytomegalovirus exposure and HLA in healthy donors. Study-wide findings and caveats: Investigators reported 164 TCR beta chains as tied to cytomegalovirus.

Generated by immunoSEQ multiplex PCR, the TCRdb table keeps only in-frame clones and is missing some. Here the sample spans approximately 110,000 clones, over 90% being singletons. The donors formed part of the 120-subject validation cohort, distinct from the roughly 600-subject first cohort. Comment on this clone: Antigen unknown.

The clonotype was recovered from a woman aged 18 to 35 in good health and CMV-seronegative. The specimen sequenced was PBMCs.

The CDR3 reads CASSLATIQDRAYEQYF. The CDR3 region has the DNA TGTGCCAGCAGCTTAGCAACGATTCAGGACAGAGCCTACGAGCAGTACTTC. V and J are TRBV7-2 and TRBJ2-7; perhaps TRBD1 as D (6 bases). The ends were cut back, 0 bases at V and 2 bases at J, with 17 bases in the middle. From germline, CDR1 is SGHTA and CDR2 FQGNSA. This CDR3 region has 17 residues. The full variable domain, completed using reference TRBV7-2 and TRBJ2-7, is GAGVSQSPSNKVTEKGKDVELRCDPISGHTALYWYRQSLGQGLEFLIYFQGNSAPDKSGLPSDRFSAERTGGSVSTLTIQRTQQEDSAVYLCASSLATIQDRAYEQYFGPGTRLTVT.